The clone carrying this T cell receptor (beta chain) has only a few counts. The data belong to a study of response to subunit inactivated influenza vaccine. Each CDR3 protein gets one entry after TCRdb re-called the RT-PCR reads with MiXCR. The data contain more than 450,000 distinct CDR3 sequences, around 11% of them singletons. This sample was shared with a second study, whose subject was T cells expressing NK-cell markers. That study reports: The authors made TCR beta cDNA libraries by 5'RACE template switching. This switching added a universal primer site and UMIs.

The specimen was PBMCs from blood, collected on the day of vaccination. The TCR originated in a man between 45 and 60 years old who received an inactivated influenza vaccine.

The CDR3 is CASSLGGTTYTF. The CDR3 DNA is TGTGCCAGCAGTTTAGGCGGGACAACCTACACCTTC. The V and J genes are TRBV12-3 or TRBV12-4 and TRBJ1-2; D perhaps matches TRBD1 (6 bases). The CDR3 has 12 amino acids. V lost 1 base and J 10 bases, leaving 10 bases between the germline ends.